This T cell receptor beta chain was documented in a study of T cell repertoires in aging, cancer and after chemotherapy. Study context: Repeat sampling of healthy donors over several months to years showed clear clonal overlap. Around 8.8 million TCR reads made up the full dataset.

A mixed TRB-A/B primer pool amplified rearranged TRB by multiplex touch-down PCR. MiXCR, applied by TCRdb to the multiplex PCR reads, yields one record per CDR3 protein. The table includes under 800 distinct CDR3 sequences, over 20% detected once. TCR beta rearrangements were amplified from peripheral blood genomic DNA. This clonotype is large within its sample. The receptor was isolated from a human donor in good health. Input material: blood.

The CDR3 protein is CASSLTRDTQYF. CDR3 in DNA: TGTGCCAGCAGCTTGACTAGGGATACGCAGTATTTT. The V gene is TRBV13, the J gene TRBJ2-3, with D tentatively TRBD2 (6 bases). In germline, CDR1 is PRHDT, CDR2 FYEKMQ (reference sequence). The V gene lost 3 bases and the J gene lost 6 bases, with 7 bases spanning the gap. This CDR3 has 12 amino acids.